Shown below are 20 T cell receptor beta chains from a single sample sequenced in a study of cytomegalovirus exposure and HLA in healthy donors. This PCR relied on a set of 60 Vbeta primers and 13 Jbeta primers. Some clones are missing from TCRdb's copy, which holds only in-frame ones; the method was immunoSEQ multiplex PCR. This sample yields approximately 170,000 clones, of which 81% are seen a single time; 1.3% belongs to the top ten. The sample taken for sequencing was PBMCs. These receptors were obtained from a middle-aged man in good health and CMV-seropositive.

CDR3 nucleotide sequence: TGTGCCAGCTCCCGGGAGAGAGAGTATCAGCCCCAGCATTTT. It codes for CASSREREYQPQHF. The chain is built from TRBV18 and TRBJ1-5; D gene unclear. The germline CDR1 and CDR2 sequences are KGHSH and LQKENI. CDR3 length equals 14 residues. V shed 6 bases and J shed 5 bases, with 14 bases lying between them.

V and J are TRBV11-2 and TRBJ2-3; possible D gene TRBD2, 7 bases. Germline CDR1 and CDR2: SGHAT and FQNNGV. The CDR3 extends over 17 amino acids. Trimming pared 5 bases from V and 3 bases from J, leaving 21 bases between. The CDR3 protein is CASSPSYRGRGTDTQYF. CDR3 in DNA: TGTGCCAGCAGCCCGTCCTACCGGGGGAGGGGGACAGATACGCAGTATTTT.

The rearrangement joins TRBV11-3 to TRBJ1-1; D might be TRBD1 (6 bases). The CDR3 runs 13 residues. In germline, CDR1 is SGHNT, CDR2 YENEEA. Trimming pared 5 bases from V and 7 bases from J, leaving 14 bases between. CDR3 residues: CASSRFRTDEAFF. The CDR3 DNA is TGTGCCAGCAGCCGTTTCCGGACAGATGAAGCTTTCTTT.

This clone came up a few times. CDR3 amino acids: CASSKQGETQYF. The CDR3 DNA sequence: TGTGCCAGCAGTAAACAGGGGGAGACCCAGTACTTC. The chain combines TRBV6-1 with TRBJ2-5; 7 nucleotides line up with TRBD1. The J segment lost 5 bases and the V segment lost 5 bases, leaving 2 bases of the junction unmatched. CDR1 and CDR2 (germline): MNHNS, SASEGT. The CDR3 sequence is 12 residues long.

The chain joins TRBV5-1 to TRBJ2-5; 8 bases fit TRBD2. The ends lost 0 bases at V and 7 bases at J; junction bases unmatched: 8. CDR1 is SGHRS and CDR2 is YFSETQ in the germline V gene. This CDR3 has 15 amino acids. The CDR3 spells CASSLALAGSGTQYF. The CDR3 nucleotides are TGCGCCAGCAGCTTGGCCCTAGCGGGCTCGGGGACCCAGTACTTC.

V usage is TRBV6-4 and J usage is TRBJ2-2; the D gene is possibly TRBD2 (5 bases). CDR3 length: 15 residues. Germline V gene data show CDR1 as MRHNA and CDR2 as SNTAGT. V gave up 0 bases and J gave up 5 bases, with 10 bases separating them. The CDR3 region has the DNA TGTGCCAGCAGTGACTCATTTCGGGGAACCGGGGAGCTGTTTTTT. Translation gives CASSDSFRGTGELFF.

The chain links TRBV28 to TRBJ2-1, with D possibly being TRBD2 (6 bases). Looked up from germline, CDR1 is MDHEN and CDR2 is SYDVKM. This CDR3 region has 13 residues. Trimming stripped 3 bases from V and 6 bases from J, with 9 bases between. DNA of the CDR3: TGTGCCAGCAGTTTCGAGCGGGTCAATGAGCAGTTCTTC. Its translation is CASSFERVNEQFF. Full variable domain (remainder filled in from reference TRBV28 and TRBJ2-1): DVKVTQSSRYLVKRTGEKVFLECVQDMDHENMFWYRQDPGLGLRLIYFSYDVKMKEKGDIPEGYSVSREKKERFSLILESASTNQTSMYLCASSFERVNEQFFGPGTRLTVL.

This clone is a singleton in its sample. The chain couples TRBV4-1 to TRBJ2-1; a weak D match, TRBD2 (6 bases). Germline V gives CDR1 MGHRA, CDR2 YSYEKL. V lost 0 bases and J 4 bases, leaving 13 bases between the germline ends. The CDR3 spans 16 residues. CDR3 loop: CASSQDPASEYNEQFF. In DNA, the CDR3 is TGCGCCAGCAGCCAAGATCCCGCTAGCGAGTACAATGAGCAGTTCTTC.

The CDR3 coding sequence is TGTGCCAGCAGCCCCCAGGGCTCCCGGGAAAAACTGTTTTTT. This gives the protein CASSPQGSREKLFF. V usage is TRBV7-6 and J usage is TRBJ1-4; D may be TRBD1 (5 bases). CDR1 and CDR2 (germline): SGHVS, FNYEAQ. The CDR3 consists of 14 residues. V shed 5 bases and J shed 8 bases, with 15 bases lying between them.

The rearrangement uses TRBV4-2 and TRBJ2-1, with D possibly matching TRBD1 (6 bases). The germline V gene encodes CDR1 LGHNA and CDR2 YNFKEQ. V lost 0 bases to trimming and J lost 10 bases, with 10 bases between them. The CDR3 is made up of 13 amino acids. This CDR3 is CASSQDQGYEQFF. DNA of the CDR3: TGTGCCAGCAGCCAAGATCAGGGGTACGAGCAGTTCTTC.

This chain joins TRBV28 and TRBJ2-7; 7 positions agree with TRBD2. Germline V gene lookup returns CDR1 MDHEN and CDR2 SYDVKM. V was clipped by 6 bases and J by 0 bases; unmatched bases: 11. CDR3 length equals 16 residues. As DNA, the CDR3 is TGTGCCAGCAGCCCCGGGACTACACGGGTCTCCTACGAGCAGTACTTC. Protein product: CASSPGTTRVSYEQYF.

In DNA form, the CDR3 reads TGTGCCAGCAGACCTACAGGGGATAATGAAAAACTGTTTTTT. Translation gives CASRPTGDNEKLFF. This chain links TRBV4-2 with TRBJ1-4, with TRBD1 identical over 7 bases. The CDR3 is 14 amino acids. J was trimmed by 4 bases and V by 6 bases; bases with no gene match: 5. Germline V gene lookup returns CDR1 LGHNA and CDR2 YNFKEQ.

This clone was detected only a few times. This chain uses TRBV28 with TRBJ1-3, with 7 positions matching TRBD1. CDR1 and CDR2 (germline): MDHEN, SYDVKM. J was trimmed by 0 bases and V by 9 bases; bases with no gene match: 8. The CDR3 loop spans 15 amino acids. CDR3 protein: CASTSGTASGNTIYF. For the CDR3, the DNA is TGTGCCAGTACTTCCGGGACAGCCTCTGGAAACACCATATATTTT.

This clone was observed a handful of times. This rearrangement joins TRBV11-2 to TRBJ1-6; 7 bases align to TRBD1. Trimming took 5 bases from V and 6 from J; bases not matched to a gene: 7. CDR3 length equals 15 residues. The germline gives CDR1 SGHAT, CDR2 FQNNGV. The CDR3, as DNA: TGTGCCAGCAGCGCCGGGACAGCCCTTAATTCACCCCTCCACTTT. Translation gives CASSAGTALNSPLHF. The full variable domain, rest sourced from reference TRBV11-2 and TRBJ1-6, is EAGVAQSPRYKIIEKRQSVAFWCNPISGHATLYWYQQILGQGPKLLIQFQNNGVVDDSQLPKDRFSAERLKGVDSTLKIQPAKLEDSAVYLCASSAGTALNSPLHFGNGTRLTVT.

The rearrangement joins TRBV19 to TRBJ2-7; 8 nucleotides agree with TRBD2. This CDR3 has 14 residues. Germline loops: CDR1 LNHDA, CDR2 SQIVND (reference sequence). V was clipped by 6 bases and J by 7 bases; unmatched bases: 11. DNA of the CDR3: TGTGCCAGTAGAACTAGCGGAGGCCGTGGGGAGCAGTACTTC. It encodes CASRTSGGRGEQYF.

The V gene is TRBV4-2, the J gene TRBJ2-6; D remains unclear. V was trimmed by 1 base and J by 0 bases, leaving 13 bases between them. This CDR3 is 18 amino acids long. Germline values: CDR1 LGHNA, CDR2 YNFKEQ. The CDR3 protein is CASSQASDLFSGANVLTF. CDR3 in DNA: TGTGCCAGCAGCCAAGCTTCAGACTTATTCTCTGGGGCCAACGTCCTGACTTTC.

The rearrangement uses TRBV7-2 and TRBJ1-5, with D maybe TRBD1 (6 bases). The CDR3 runs 16 residues. V lost 8 bases and J lost 5, with 22 bases in between. Germline V gene lookup returns CDR1 SGHTA and CDR2 FQGNSA. The CDR3 sequence is CASSISLYRVDQPQHF. For the CDR3, the DNA is TGTGCCAGCTCAATAAGCTTGTACAGGGTCGATCAGCCCCAGCATTTT.

The chain has TRBV6-5 and TRBJ1-1, with D unclear. The germline CDR1 and CDR2 sequences are MNHEY and SVGAGI. The CDR3 has 15 amino acids. Deletions cut 1 base from V and 1 base from J, with 10 bases between. The CDR3 region is CASSYYPEANTEAFF. The CDR3 coding sequence is TGTGCCAGCAGTTACTACCCCGAGGCGAACACTGAAGCTTTCTTT.

The chain uses TRBV18 and TRBJ1-1, with D possibly being TRBD1 (6 bases). The CDR3 has 15 residues. Between the trimmed V and J ends, which lost 6 bases and 1 base, there was a span of 15 bases. The germline CDR1 and CDR2 sequences are KGHSH and LQKENI. This chain's CDR3 is CASSSGVSGNTEAFF. As DNA, the CDR3 is TGTGCCAGCTCTTCAGGGGTGTCAGGGAACACTGAAGCTTTCTTT.

The J gene is TRBJ2-3, the V gene TRBV7-6, with 12 bases identical to TRBD2. Germline CDR1 and CDR2: SGHVS and FNYEAQ. This CDR3 has 17 amino acids. J lost 0 bases, V lost 5 bases, and 6 bases had no gene match. CDR3 sequence (DNA): TGTGCCAGCAGCCCACTAGCGGGGGGTGTTAGCACAGATACGCAGTATTTT. Translated: CASSPLAGGVSTDTQYF.